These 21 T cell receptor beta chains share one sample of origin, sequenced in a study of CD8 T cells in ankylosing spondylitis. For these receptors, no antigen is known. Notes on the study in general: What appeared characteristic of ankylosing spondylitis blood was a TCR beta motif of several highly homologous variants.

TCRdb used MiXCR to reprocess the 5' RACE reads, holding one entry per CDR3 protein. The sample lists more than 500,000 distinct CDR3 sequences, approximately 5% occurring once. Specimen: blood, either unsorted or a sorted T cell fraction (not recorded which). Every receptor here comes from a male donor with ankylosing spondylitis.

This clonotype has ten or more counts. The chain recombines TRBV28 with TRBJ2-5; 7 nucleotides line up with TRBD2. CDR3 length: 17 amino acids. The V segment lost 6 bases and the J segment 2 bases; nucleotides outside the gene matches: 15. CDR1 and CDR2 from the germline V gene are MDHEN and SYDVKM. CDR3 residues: CASSSLQWGGGQETQYF. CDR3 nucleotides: TGTGCCAGCAGCTCCTTACAGTGGGGCGGGGGACAAGAGACCCAGTACTTC.

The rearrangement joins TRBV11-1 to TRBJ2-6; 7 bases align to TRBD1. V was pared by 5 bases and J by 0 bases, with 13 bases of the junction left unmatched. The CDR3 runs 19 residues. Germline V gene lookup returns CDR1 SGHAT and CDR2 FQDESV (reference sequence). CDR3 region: CASSPVPGQSNSGANVLTF. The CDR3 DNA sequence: TGTGCCAGCAGCCCAGTGCCGGGACAGTCAAACTCTGGGGCCAACGTCCTGACTTTC.

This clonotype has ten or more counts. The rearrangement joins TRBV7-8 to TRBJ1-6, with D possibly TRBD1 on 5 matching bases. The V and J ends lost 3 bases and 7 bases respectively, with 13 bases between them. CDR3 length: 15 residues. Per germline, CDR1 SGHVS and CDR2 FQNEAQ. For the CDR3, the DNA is TGTGCCAGCAGCTTGGACCGGGGCGGAAATTCACCCCTCCACTTT. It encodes CASSLDRGGNSPLHF.

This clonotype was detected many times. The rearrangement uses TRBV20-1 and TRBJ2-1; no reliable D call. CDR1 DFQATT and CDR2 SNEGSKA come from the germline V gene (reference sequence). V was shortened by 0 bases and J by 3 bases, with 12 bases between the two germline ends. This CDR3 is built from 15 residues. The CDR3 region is CSAREPQAVYNEQFF. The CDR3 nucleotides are TGCAGTGCTAGAGAACCCCAGGCGGTCTACAATGAGCAGTTCTTC.

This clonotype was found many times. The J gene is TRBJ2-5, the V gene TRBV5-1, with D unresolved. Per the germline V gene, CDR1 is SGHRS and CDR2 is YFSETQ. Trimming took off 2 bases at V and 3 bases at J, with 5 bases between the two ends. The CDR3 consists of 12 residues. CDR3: CASSFSEETQYF. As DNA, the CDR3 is TGCGCCAGCAGCTTCTCTGAAGAGACCCAGTACTTC.

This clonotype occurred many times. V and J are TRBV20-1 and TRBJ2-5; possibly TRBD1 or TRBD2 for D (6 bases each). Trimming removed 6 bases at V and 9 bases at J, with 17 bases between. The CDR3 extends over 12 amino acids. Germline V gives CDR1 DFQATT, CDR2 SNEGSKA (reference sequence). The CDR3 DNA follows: TGCAGTGCAGGGGGGCTACTCATGGCCCAGTACTTC. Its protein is CSAGGLLMAQYF.

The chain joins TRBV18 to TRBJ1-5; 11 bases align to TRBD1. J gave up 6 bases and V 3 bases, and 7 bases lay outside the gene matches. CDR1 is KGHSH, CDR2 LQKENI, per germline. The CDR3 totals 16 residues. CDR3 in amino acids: CASSPLGQGAGQPQHF. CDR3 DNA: TGTGCCAGCTCACCGTTAGGACAGGGGGCAGGTCAGCCCCAGCATTTT.

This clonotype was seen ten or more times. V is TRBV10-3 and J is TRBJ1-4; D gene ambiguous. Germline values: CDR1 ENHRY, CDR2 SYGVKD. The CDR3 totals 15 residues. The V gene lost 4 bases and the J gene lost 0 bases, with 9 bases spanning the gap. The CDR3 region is CAISVGPATNEKLFF. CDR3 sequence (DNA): TGTGCCATCAGTGTAGGCCCAGCAACTAATGAAAAACTGTTTTTT.

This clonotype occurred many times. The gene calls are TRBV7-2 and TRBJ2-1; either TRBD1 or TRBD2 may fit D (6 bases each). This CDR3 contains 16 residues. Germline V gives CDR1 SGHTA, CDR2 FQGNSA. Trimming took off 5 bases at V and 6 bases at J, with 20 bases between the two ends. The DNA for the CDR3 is TGTGCCAGCAGCCCCAGAGGGGGGTCCCGAGGCAATGAGCAGTTCTTC. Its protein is CASSPRGGSRGNEQFF.

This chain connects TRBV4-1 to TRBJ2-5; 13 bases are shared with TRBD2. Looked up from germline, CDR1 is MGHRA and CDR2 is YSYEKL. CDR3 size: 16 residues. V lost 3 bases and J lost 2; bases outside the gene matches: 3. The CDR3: CASSHLLAGGQETQYF. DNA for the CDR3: TGCGCCAGCAGCCACCTACTAGCGGGAGGGCAAGAGACCCAGTACTTC.

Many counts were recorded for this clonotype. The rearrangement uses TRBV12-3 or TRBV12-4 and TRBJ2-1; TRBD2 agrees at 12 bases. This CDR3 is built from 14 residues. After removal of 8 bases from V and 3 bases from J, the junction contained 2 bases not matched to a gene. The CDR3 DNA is TGTGCCAGCCGGACTAGCGGGGACTACAATGAGCAGTTCTTC. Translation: CASRTSGDYNEQFF.

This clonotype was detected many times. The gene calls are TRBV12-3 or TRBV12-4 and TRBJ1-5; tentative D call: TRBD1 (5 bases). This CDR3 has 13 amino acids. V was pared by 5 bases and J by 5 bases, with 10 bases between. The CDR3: CASSRDGDQPQHF. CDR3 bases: TGTGCCAGCAGTCGGGACGGTGATCAGCCCCAGCATTTT.

The CDR3 nucleotides are TGTGCCAGCAGCAAACACAATCCAGGGTCTGGGGCCAACGTCCTGACTTTC. Translated, it gives CASSKHNPGSGANVLTF. V is TRBV12-3 or TRBV12-4 and J is TRBJ2-6; tentative D call: TRBD1 (5 bases). The CDR3 has 17 amino acids. The V gene lost 6 bases and the J gene lost 1 base, with 16 bases spanning the gap.

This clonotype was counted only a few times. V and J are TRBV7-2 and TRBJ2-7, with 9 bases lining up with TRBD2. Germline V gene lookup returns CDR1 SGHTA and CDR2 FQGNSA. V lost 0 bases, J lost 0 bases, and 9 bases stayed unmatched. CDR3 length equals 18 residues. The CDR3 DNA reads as TGTGCCAGCAGCTTAGCGGCTAGCGGGAAGGTTAGCTCCTACGAGCAGTACTTC. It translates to CASSLAASGKVSSYEQYF.

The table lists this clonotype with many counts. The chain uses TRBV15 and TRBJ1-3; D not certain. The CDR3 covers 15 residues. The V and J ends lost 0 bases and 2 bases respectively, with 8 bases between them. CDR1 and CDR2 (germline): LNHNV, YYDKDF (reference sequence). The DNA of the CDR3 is TGTGCCACCAGCAGAGATGTGGGGACTGGAAACACCATATATTTT. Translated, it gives CATSRDVGTGNTIYF. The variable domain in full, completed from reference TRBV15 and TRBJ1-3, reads DAMVIQNPRYQVTQFGKPVTLSCSQTLNHNVMYWYQQKSSQAPKLLFHYYDKDFNNEADTPDNFQSRRPNTSFCFLDIRSPGLGDTAMYLCATSRDVGTGNTIYFGEGSWLTVV.

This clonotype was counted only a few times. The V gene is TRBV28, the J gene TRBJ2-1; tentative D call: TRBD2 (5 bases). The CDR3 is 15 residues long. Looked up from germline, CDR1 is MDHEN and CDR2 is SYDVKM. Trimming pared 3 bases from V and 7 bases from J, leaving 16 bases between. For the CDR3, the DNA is TGTGCCAGCAGTTTCTCCCCACCGGGATGGAATGAGCAGTTCTTC. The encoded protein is CASSFSPPGWNEQFF.

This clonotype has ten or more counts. CDR3 bases: TGTGCCACCAACACCTTACTAGCGGGAGCCTCTGGGGCCAACGTCCTGACTTTC. It codes for CATNTLLAGASGANVLTF. V and J are TRBV18 and TRBJ2-6; 11 bases fit TRBD2. The germline CDR1 and CDR2 sequences are KGHSH and LQKENI. J gave up 0 bases and V 10 bases, and 11 bases lay outside the gene matches. The CDR3 is 18 residues long.

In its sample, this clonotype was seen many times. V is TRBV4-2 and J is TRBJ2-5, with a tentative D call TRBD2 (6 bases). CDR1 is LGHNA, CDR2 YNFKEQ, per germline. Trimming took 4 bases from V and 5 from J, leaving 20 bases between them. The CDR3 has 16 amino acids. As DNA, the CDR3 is TGTGCCAGCAGCCCCCGTCCTGTGCTCGGGGGTGAGACCCAGTACTTC. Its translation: CASSPRPVLGGETQYF.

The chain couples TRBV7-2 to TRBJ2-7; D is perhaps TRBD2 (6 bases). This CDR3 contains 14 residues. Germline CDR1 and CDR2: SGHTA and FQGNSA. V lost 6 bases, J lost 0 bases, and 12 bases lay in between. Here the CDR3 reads CASSRRGLSYEQYF. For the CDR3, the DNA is TGTGCCAGCAGTCGGAGGGGCCTCTCCTACGAGCAGTACTTC. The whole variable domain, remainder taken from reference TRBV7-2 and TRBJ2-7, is GAGVSQSPSNKVTEKGKDVELRCDPISGHTALYWYRQSLGQGLEFLIYFQGNSAPDKSGLPSDRFSAERTGGSVSTLTIQRTQQEDSAVYLCASSRRGLSYEQYFGPGTRLTVT.

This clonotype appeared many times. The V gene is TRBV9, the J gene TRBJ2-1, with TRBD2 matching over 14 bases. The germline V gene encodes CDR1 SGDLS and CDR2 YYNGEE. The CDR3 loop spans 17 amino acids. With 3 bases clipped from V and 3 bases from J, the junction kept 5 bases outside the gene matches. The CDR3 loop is CASSARLAGGNYNEQFF. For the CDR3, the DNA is TGTGCCAGCAGCGCTCGACTAGCGGGAGGGAACTACAATGAGCAGTTCTTC.

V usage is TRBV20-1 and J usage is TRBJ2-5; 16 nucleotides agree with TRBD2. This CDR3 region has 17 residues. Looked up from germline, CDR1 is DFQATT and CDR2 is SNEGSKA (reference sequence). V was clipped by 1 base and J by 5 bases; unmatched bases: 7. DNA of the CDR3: TGCAGTGCTAGAGGGCTCACGGGACTAGCGGGAGGGGAGACCCAGTACTTC. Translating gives CSARGLTGLAGGETQYF.